The sequence of this TCR beta chain was determined in a study of Ad26.COV2.S vaccination and SARS-CoV-2 variants. Produced via immunoSEQ multiplex PCR; TCRdb's table is partial and in-frame only. The profile shows about 410,000 clones, over 75% of them singletons. Described treatment: over 15 received Ad26.COV2.S at low or high dose, single or two shots; roughly 5 received placebo; per-sample allocation not given. Day 63 after the first injection of vaccine or placebo was the sampling time. The V segment lost 5 bases and the J segment 3 bases; nucleotides outside the gene matches: 2. The germline CDR1 and CDR2 sequences are SNHLY and FYNNEI. The CDR3 length is 14 residues.

This TCR derives from a person aged 18 to 59 who received the Ad26.COV2.S COVID-19 vaccine or a placebo. The sample consisted of peripheral blood, taken in a trial of Ad26.COV2.S vaccine versus placebo. This chain joins TRBV2 and TRBJ2-3, with 10 bases fitting TRBD2. CDR3 protein: CASSKLAGTDTQYF. The CDR3 nucleotides are TGTGCCAGCAGTAAACTAGCGGGAACAGATACGCAGTATTTT.